This T cell receptor (beta chain) derives from a study of cytomegalovirus exposure and HLA in healthy donors. Turning to the study itself: Out of approximately 170 million T cells, an earlier analysis found fewer than 140 million unique TCR beta sequences in total.

Note on this clone: Its antigen is currently unknown.

13 Jbeta primers and 60 Vbeta primers were used for the PCR. Sequencing used immunoSEQ multiplex PCR; TCRdb keeps in-frame clones, though not all of them. The sample records some 120,000 clones, about 81% being singletons. Regarding the study as a whole: A later analysis found that most CMV-associated TCR beta chains appeared HLA-restricted. Differences between HLA loci emerged in a later analysis of TCR association rates, with DRB1 most and HLA-C fewest. The study reported that TCR beta sequences accurately predicted HLA-A and HLA-B alleles in most subjects.

The CDR3 length is 14 residues. The V end was cut by 1 base, the J end by 1 base, with 5 bases between. Germline V gives CDR1 LNHNV, CDR2 YYDKDF (reference sequence). The chain joins TRBV15 to TRBJ2-1; the D is unclear. The sequence was collected from a man aged 40-49 years in good health and CMV-seronegative. The sample consisted of PBMCs. CDR3 nucleotides: TGTGCCACCAGCAGAGGCGTTTCCTACAATGAGCAGTTCTTC. Amino acids: CATSRGVSYNEQFF.